A single sample gave rise to the 9 T cell receptor beta chains below, sequenced in a study of T cell responses to AZD1222 COVID-19 vaccine (dated by TCRdb to about 2021). Preparation of the library involved the immunoSEQ multiplex PCR assay. The immuneACCESS repertoire file appears here via TCRdb, limited to in-frame rearrangements. These files lack a portion of the clones; in checked studies, under half of the deficit traces to unresolved V genes, and the cause of the others is not known. The sample table gives over 120,000 clones. The leading ten clones occupy 2% to 2.5% of the sample. The time point label for this specimen denotes: baseline before first vaccination. Sequencing was done on a sample of peripheral blood. These receptors originate from an adult in good health.

The chain carries TRBV7-2 and TRBJ2-3; D gene unclear. CDR1 is SGHTA, CDR2 FQGNSA, per germline. The CDR3 is 13 residues long. V gave up 0 bases and J gave up 6 bases, with 7 bases separating them. The CDR3 spells CASSLAYPDTQYF. The DNA of the CDR3 is TGTGCCAGCAGCTTAGCTTACCCGGATACGCAGTATTTT. The full variable domain, in which reference TRBV7-2 and TRBJ2-3 provide the parts outside the CDR3, is GAGVSQSPSNKVTEKGKDVELRCDPISGHTALYWYRQSLGQGLEFLIYFQGNSAPDKSGLPSDRFSAERTGGSVSTLTIQRTQQEDSAVYLCASSLAYPDTQYFGPGTRLTVL.

J is TRBJ2-2 and V is TRBV3-1 (or the pseudogene TRBV3-2); a possible D gene is TRBD1 (5 bases). This CDR3 contains 15 residues. Germline CDR1 is LGHDT and CDR2 is YNNKEL (reference sequence). V shed 0 bases and J shed 5 bases, with 10 bases lying between them. Here the CDR3 reads CASSQDHAGTGELFF. The CDR3 DNA follows: TGTGCCAGCAGCCAAGATCATGCAGGGACCGGGGAGCTGTTTTTT.

This rearrangement joins TRBV5-1 to TRBJ2-2, with 8 bases fitting TRBD1. Unmatched junction bases numbered 11, after V lost 4 bases and J lost 9 bases. The CDR3 sequence is 15 residues long. Germline CDR1 SGHRS, CDR2 YFSETQ. The CDR3 DNA follows: TGCGCCAGCAGCCCCAGGACAGGGAACGACCGGGAGCTGTTTTTT. Its translation is CASSPRTGNDRELFF. The full variable domain, in which reference TRBV5-1 and TRBJ2-2 provide the parts outside the CDR3, is KAGVTQTPRYLIKTRGQQVTLSCSPISGHRSVSWYQQTPGQGLQFLFEYFSETQRNKGNFPGRFSGRQFSNSRSEMNVSTLELGDSALYLCASSPRTGNDRELFFGEGSRLTVL.

V usage is TRBV4-1 and J usage is TRBJ2-5, with 7 bases that match TRBD1. Germline trimming cut 4 bases from V and 5 bases from J; bases unmatched to any gene: 13. This CDR3 has 16 residues. Germline V gene sequence: CDR1 MGHRA, CDR2 YSYEKL. CDR3 nucleotide sequence: TGCGCCAGCAGCCCTAAAAGACAGGGCATCGGGGAGACCCAGTACTTC. Translated, it gives CASSPKRQGIGETQYF.

As to this clone: One end of the junction does not line up with germline, which may come from a read error. The chain couples TRBV18 to TRBJ1-3; 7 bases are shared with TRBD1. Germline V gene sequence: CDR1 KGHSH, CDR2 LQKENI. The CDR3 is 15 residues long. The CDR3 region has the DNA TGTGCCAGCTCCCCACCGACAGGGTTTGGAAACACCATATATTTT. Residues: CASSPPTGFGNTIYF.

The chain is built from TRBV30 and TRBJ1-2; no clear D. The CDR3 has 14 amino acids. Germline lookup yields CDR1 GTSNPN and CDR2 SVGIG (reference sequence). V was pared by 0 bases and J by 2 bases, with 10 bases between. Here the CDR3 reads CAWSVLGQNYGYTF. The CDR3 nucleotides are TGTGCCTGGAGTGTACTTGGGCAAAACTATGGCTACACCTTC.

The V and J genes are TRBV27 and TRBJ2-3; D is uncertain. Germline values: CDR1 MNHEY, CDR2 SMNVEV (reference sequence). With 5 bases removed from V and 6 bases from J, the gap between germline ends came to 12 bases. This CDR3 has 13 residues. CDR3 nucleotides: TGTGCCAGCAGTATCTCCCGACCCGATACGCAGTATTTT. Amino acid sequence: CASSISRPDTQYF.

This chain links TRBV6-5 with TRBJ1-2; 9 bases agree with TRBD1. Germline CDR1 and CDR2: MNHEY and SVGAGI. Trimming took 0 bases from V and 2 from J; bases not matched to a gene: 4. The CDR3 is made up of 16 amino acids. CDR3 nucleotide sequence: TGTGCCAGCAGTTACTCCGACAGGGGGAGGAACTATGGCTACACCTTC. Its protein is CASSYSDRGRNYGYTF.

V usage is TRBV28 and J usage is TRBJ2-7; perhaps TRBD1 as D (6 bases). With 5 bases removed from V and 6 bases from J, the gap between germline ends came to 11 bases. The CDR3 sequence is 12 residues long. Germline V gene data show CDR1 as MDHEN and CDR2 as SYDVKM. The CDR3: CASSTGSIEQYF. Here the CDR3 DNA reads TGTGCCAGCAGTACAGGGTCGATCGAGCAGTACTTC.